The 32 T cell receptor beta chains reported below all come from one sample, sequenced in a study of blood T cell repertoires in COVID-19. Clones were read by immunoSEQ multiplex PCR, and TCRdb kept only the in-frame ones, dropping some. The sample has around 130,000 clones, about 79% seen once. Input material: peripheral blood. The receptors come from a woman in her sixties or seventies with acute or convalescent COVID-19.

This chain links TRBV19 with TRBJ1-2; 8 positions match TRBD1. V shed 3 bases, J shed 4 bases, and the junction held 1 base outside the gene matches. Germline V CDR1 and CDR2: LNHDA, SQIVND (reference sequence). The CDR3 is made up of 13 amino acids. CDR3 region: CASSMGTGYGYTF. CDR3 nucleotide sequence: TGTGCCAGTAGTATGGGGACAGGCTATGGCTACACCTTC.

The V and J genes are TRBV5-6 and TRBJ1-2, with 8 positions matching TRBD1. V was pared by 4 bases and J by 7 bases, with 15 bases of the junction left unmatched. The CDR3 is made up of 16 amino acids. Germline V gene sequence: CDR1 SGHDT, CDR2 YYEEEE. CDR3 nucleotides: TGTGCCAGCAGCACCCCCGGGACAGGAGGGGGGGTTGGCTACACCTTC. It translates to CASSTPGTGGGVGYTF.

The V call is TRBV6-2 or TRBV6-3, the J call TRBJ2-7; TRBD1 matches at 10 bases. V lost 4 bases, J lost 4 bases, and 4 bases stayed unmatched. Germline V CDR1 and CDR2: MNHEY, SVGEGT. The length of the CDR3 is 14 residues. The chain's CDR3 is CASSLTGGIYEQYF. The DNA for the CDR3 is TGTGCCAGCAGTTTGACAGGGGGCATTTACGAGCAGTACTTC.

V is TRBV5-1 and J is TRBJ2-2; 7 nucleotides line up with TRBD1. The trim removed 3 bases at V and 5 bases at J, leaving 10 bases unmatched. This CDR3 contains 16 residues. Germline V CDR1 and CDR2: SGHRS, YFSETQ. CDR3 in amino acids: CASSSPGTASTGELFF. The CDR3 DNA reads TGCGCCAGCAGCTCACCCGGGACAGCCAGTACCGGGGAGCTGTTTTTT. Full variable domain (rest looked up from reference TRBV5-1 and TRBJ2-2): KAGVTQTPRYLIKTRGQQVTLSCSPISGHRSVSWYQQTPGQGLQFLFEYFSETQRNKGNFPGRFSGRQFSNSRSEMNVSTLELGDSALYLCASSSPGTASTGELFFGEGSRLTVL.

The chain carries TRBV24-1 and TRBJ2-5, with D perhaps matching TRBD2 (6 bases). Trimming took 4 bases from V and 5 from J, leaving 16 bases between them. Germline CDR1 and CDR2: KGHDR and SFDVKD. This CDR3 region has 15 residues. The CDR3 sequence is CATSEPAGSAETQYF. Here the CDR3 DNA reads TGTGCCACCAGTGAACCGGCGGGGAGTGCGGAGACCCAGTACTTC.

In this sample, this clone turned up a few times. CDR3 nucleotides: TGTGCCAGCAGCTGGGCGGGGGGTTCTGGCTACACCTTC. It specifies CASSWAGGSGYTF. This rearrangement joins TRBV5-4 to TRBJ1-2, with D maybe TRBD1 (5 bases). CDR3 length equals 13 residues. Germline V lookup: CDR1 SGHNT, CDR2 YYREEE (reference sequence). The V gene lost 3 bases and the J gene lost 7 bases, with 13 bases spanning the gap.

The J gene is TRBJ1-2, the V gene TRBV30; D gene uncertain. Trimming removed 2 bases from V and 7 bases from J, with 17 bases in between. Germline V lookup: CDR1 GTSNPN, CDR2 SVGIG (reference sequence). CDR3 length equals 14 residues. CDR3 region: CAWSSGPKRGGYTF. CDR3 in DNA: TGTGCCTGGAGTTCCGGGCCCAAACGGGGTGGCTACACCTTC.

This clone showed up just once. The same CDR3 can be traced to other DNA sequences in this sample. The chain links TRBV4-3 to TRBJ1-2, with 8 bases lining up with TRBD1. J was trimmed by 0 bases and V by 5 bases; bases with no gene match: 5. There are 15 residues in the CDR3. The germline gives CDR1 LGHNA, CDR2 YSLEER. This chain's CDR3 is CASSSRQGTNYGYTF. Here the CDR3 DNA reads TGCGCCAGCAGCTCTCGACAGGGGACTAACTATGGCTACACCTTC.

The chain employs TRBV10-3 and TRBJ2-6; D call uncertain. Germline CDR1 reads ENHRY; CDR2 reads SYGVKD. The CDR3 is 15 amino acids. Trimming pared 4 bases from V and 0 bases from J, leaving 7 bases between. CDR3 sequence (DNA): TGTGCCATCAGTGCTGGTAGCTCTGGGGCCAACGTCCTGACTTTC. Its translation: CAISAGSSGANVLTF.

This rearrangement joins TRBV27 to TRBJ2-3; 10 bases align to TRBD1. CDR1 and CDR2 from the germline V gene are MNHEY and SMNVEV (reference sequence). The CDR3 totals 19 residues. Losses at the gene ends were 5 bases for V and 5 bases for J; bases not matched to a gene: 19. The CDR3 bases are TGTGCCAGCAGTCCGACAGGGGGCCAATTTGGGGGCGTTAGAGATACGCAGTATTTT. Protein sequence: CASSPTGGQFGGVRDTQYF.

The CDR3 loop reads CASRKGQENSPLHF. CDR3 in DNA: TGTGCCAGCAGAAAGGGACAGGAGAATTCACCCCTCCACTTT. The chain joins TRBV6-6 to TRBJ1-6, with 8 bases aligning to TRBD1. Germline values: CDR1 MNHNY, CDR2 SVGAGI (reference sequence). The length of the CDR3 is 14 residues. J gave up 7 bases and V 6 bases, and 5 bases lay outside the gene matches.

V gene TRBV30 combines with J gene TRBJ2-5; 7 nucleotides align to TRBD2. The germline gives CDR1 GTSNPN, CDR2 SVGIG (reference sequence). This CDR3 has 13 residues. The V gene end was trimmed by 4 bases and the J gene end by 4 bases; junction bases not matched to a gene: 6. This chain's CDR3 is CAWTGGLGETQYF. In DNA, the CDR3 is TGTGCCTGGACAGGTGGACTAGGAGAGACCCAGTACTTC.

The rearrangement joins TRBV2 to TRBJ2-1, with a tentative D call TRBD2 (5 bases). V lost 3 bases, J lost 6 bases, and 18 bases lay in between. The germline CDR1 and CDR2 sequences are SNHLY and FYNNEI. The CDR3 is made up of 16 amino acids. CDR3 in DNA: TGTGCCAGCAGTGATCCTGGGAGCGGTATCGGCAATGAGCAGTTCTTC. Its translation is CASSDPGSGIGNEQFF.

This clone was seen a single time. This chain connects TRBV4-1 to TRBJ1-5; possible D gene TRBD1, 5 bases. The CDR3 runs to 15 residues. Per the germline V gene, CDR1 is MGHRA and CDR2 is YSYEKL. Trimming cost V 0 bases and J 3 bases, with 9 bases left between them. The CDR3 is CASSQEDSLNQPQHF. The CDR3 coding sequence is TGCGCCAGCAGCCAAGAAGACAGTCTCAATCAGCCCCAGCATTTT.

This clone has just a few counts. The CDR3 loop reads CASSLPKAGNTGELFF. The CDR3 DNA reads TGTGCCAGCAGCTTACCTAAAGCGGGGAACACCGGGGAGCTGTTTTTT. This chain connects TRBV7-6 to TRBJ2-2, with TRBD2 as a possible D gene (6 bases). The CDR3 has 16 amino acids. From germline, CDR1 is SGHVS and CDR2 FNYEAQ. V was shortened by 2 bases and J by 1 base, with 11 bases between the two germline ends. Filled out from reference TRBV7-6 and TRBJ2-2, the complete variable domain reads GAGVSQSPRYKVTKRGQDVALRCDPISGHVSLYWYRQALGQGPEFLTYFNYEAQQDKSGLPNDRFSAERPEGSISTLTIQRTEQRDSAMYRCASSLPKAGNTGELFFGEGSRLTVL.

The chain uses TRBV29-1 and TRBJ1-2; D is uncertain. V dropped 4 bases and J dropped 0 bases, with 9 bases sitting between them. The CDR3 has 13 residues. CDR1 and CDR2 from the germline V gene are SQVTM and ANQGSEA. Written as DNA, the CDR3 is TGCAGCGTTGGCCACAGTACTAACTATGGCTACACCTTC. This translates into CSVGHSTNYGYTF.

The gene calls are TRBV10-1 and TRBJ1-2; the D is unclear. The CDR3 sequence is 13 residues long. Trimming cost V 4 bases and J 1 base, with 7 bases left between them. Germline values: CDR1 WNHNN, CDR2 SYGVQD (reference sequence). The CDR3 DNA reads TGCGCCAGCAGTGGACAATTTAACTATGGCTACACCTTC. Amino acid sequence: CASSGQFNYGYTF.

J is TRBJ1-2 and V is TRBV6-5; unclear D gene. This CDR3 is built from 12 residues. Trimming took off 6 bases at V and 4 bases at J, with 9 bases between the two ends. The germline V gene has CDR1 MNHEY and CDR2 SVGAGI. The CDR3 spells CASRAGLYGYTF. Here the CDR3 DNA reads TGTGCCAGCAGGGCAGGTCTCTATGGCTACACCTTC.

The chain uses TRBV6-5 and TRBJ1-1; D perhaps matches TRBD1 (6 bases). Germline V gives CDR1 MNHEY, CDR2 SVGAGI. V was clipped by 5 bases and J by 7 bases, with 20 bases between them. This CDR3 contains 15 residues. The CDR3 DNA follows: TGTGCCAGCAGTCCCCAAGGGGGTACCTCCGTTGAAGCTTTCTTT. Protein: CASSPQGGTSVEAFF.

This rearrangement joins TRBV6-1 to TRBJ1-4, with 9 bases identical to TRBD1. The ends lost 0 bases at V and 10 bases at J; junction bases unmatched: 6. CDR1 MNHNS and CDR2 SASEGT come from the germline V gene. CDR3 length equals 15 residues. The CDR3 protein is CASSEASLGQGKLFF. CDR3 nucleotides: TGTGCCAGCAGTGAAGCCAGCCTGGGACAGGGAAAACTGTTTTTT.

This clone was observed a few times. The rearrangement links TRBV2 to TRBJ1-4, with 7 positions matching TRBD1. This CDR3 contains 15 residues. From germline, CDR1 is SNHLY and CDR2 FYNNEI. The J segment lost 4 bases and the V segment lost 4 bases, leaving 6 bases of the junction unmatched. CDR3: CASSVGQTYNEKLFF. As DNA, the CDR3 is TGTGCCAGCAGTGTGGGACAGACTTATAATGAAAAACTGTTTTTT. Based on the CDR3 plus reference TRBV2 and TRBJ1-4, the full variable domain is EPEVTQTPSHQVTQMGQEVILRCVPISNHLYFYWYRQILGQKVEFLVSFYNNEISEKSEIFDDQFSVERPDGSNFTLKIRSTKLEDSAMYFCASSVGQTYNEKLFFGSGTQLSVL.

The V gene is TRBV5-1, the J gene TRBJ2-4; the match to TRBD1 covers 8 bases. With 4 bases clipped from V and 8 bases from J, the junction kept 8 bases outside the gene matches. Germline values: CDR1 SGHRS, CDR2 YFSETQ. CDR3 length: 14 residues. In DNA form, the CDR3 reads TGCGCCAGCAGCCCAGGGACAGGTTGGGACATTCAGTACTTC. Amino acids: CASSPGTGWDIQYF.

The gene calls are TRBV19 and TRBJ1-4; D is perhaps TRBD1 (6 bases). Trimming pared 10 bases from V and 8 bases from J, leaving 20 bases between. The germline gives CDR1 LNHDA, CDR2 SQIVND (reference sequence). The CDR3 is 14 amino acids. CDR3 DNA: TGTGCCACCACGGACAAGGGGGTAGGAGAAAAACTGTTTTTT. As protein: CATTDKGVGEKLFF.

On this clone: The germline gene is not matched at one end of the junction; a read error may be the cause. The J gene is TRBJ2-1, the V gene TRBV5-1; D is perhaps TRBD1 (6 bases). The CDR3 is 15 amino acids. Per germline, CDR1 SGHRS and CDR2 YFSETQ. In DNA form, the CDR3 reads TGCGCCAGCAGCATACAGGGTATCTCCGACAATGAGCAGTTCTTC. Translation gives CASSIQGISDNEQFF.

This clone occurred once. V gene TRBV4-2 combines with J gene TRBJ1-4; D gene unclear. V lost 1 base and J 2 bases, leaving 5 bases between the germline ends. The CDR3 consists of 14 residues. Germline V gene sequence: CDR1 LGHNA, CDR2 YNFKEQ. The CDR3 is CASSQVATNEKLFF. The CDR3 coding sequence is TGTGCCAGCAGCCAAGTTGCGACTAATGAAAAACTGTTTTTT.

This rearrangement joins TRBV5-1 to TRBJ2-2; 10 bases fit TRBD1. Germline V gives CDR1 SGHRS, CDR2 YFSETQ. This CDR3 spans 17 amino acids. The J segment lost 7 bases and the V segment lost 0 bases, leaving 9 bases of the junction unmatched. The chain's CDR3 is CASSLGQGAGGSGELFF. Written as DNA, the CDR3 is TGCGCCAGCAGCTTGGGACAGGGGGCGGGTGGTAGCGGGGAGCTGTTTTTT. The full variable domain, completed using reference TRBV5-1 and TRBJ2-2, is KAGVTQTPRYLIKTRGQQVTLSCSPISGHRSVSWYQQTPGQGLQFLFEYFSETQRNKGNFPGRFSGRQFSNSRSEMNVSTLELGDSALYLCASSLGQGAGGSGELFFGEGSRLTVL.

This clone appeared once. This chain links TRBV18 with TRBJ2-3; a weak D match, TRBD1 (6 bases). This CDR3 comprises 15 residues. Trimming took 3 bases from V and 0 from J, leaving 10 bases between them. CDR1 and CDR2 from the germline V gene are KGHSH and LQKENI. The chain's CDR3 is CASSPRGTSTDTQYF. The CDR3 nucleotides read TGTGCCAGCTCACCCAGGGGCACCAGCACAGATACGCAGTATTTT.

The chain recombines TRBV7-8 with TRBJ2-3; 9 positions match TRBD2. Germline V CDR1 and CDR2: SGHVS, FQNEAQ. J lost 0 bases, V lost 5 bases, and 9 bases had no gene match. The CDR3 spans 17 residues. The CDR3 nucleotides are TGTGCCAGCAGCACCCGAAGGACTAGCGTTAGCACAGATACGCAGTATTTT. It translates to CASSTRRTSVSTDTQYF.

This chain connects TRBV18 to TRBJ2-7; 12 bases are a match to TRBD2. The V segment lost 6 bases and the J segment 4 bases; nucleotides outside the gene matches: 10. CDR1 and CDR2 (germline): KGHSH, LQKENI. The CDR3 runs 16 residues. DNA of the CDR3: TGTGCCAGCTCTTCCCGTTGGACTAGCGGGGAGTACGAGCAGTACTTC. Protein: CASSSRWTSGEYEQYF.

The V and J genes are TRBV7-2 and TRBJ1-3; the match to TRBD1 covers 11 bases. The CDR3 spans 16 residues. The V and J ends lost 4 bases and 0 bases, in that order; junction bases with no gene match: 2. The germline gives CDR1 SGHTA, CDR2 FQGNSA. The CDR3 loop reads CASSSGQGASGNTIYF. DNA of the CDR3: TGTGCCAGCAGCTCAGGACAGGGGGCCTCTGGAAACACCATATATTTT.

The CDR3 loop reads CATSDKRGGSYGYTF. The CDR3 DNA is TGTGCCACCAGTGATAAGCGAGGGGGATCCTATGGCTACACCTTC. V and J are TRBV24-1 and TRBJ1-2; tentatively, D is TRBD1 (6 bases). This CDR3 is built from 15 residues. Trimming left V 3 bases short and J 4 bases short, with 14 bases between. Germline V gene sequence: CDR1 KGHDR, CDR2 SFDVKD.

The chain couples TRBV12-3 or TRBV12-4 to TRBJ1-2; D ambiguous. There are 11 residues in the CDR3. Trimming left V 6 bases short and J 4 bases short, with 6 bases between. The CDR3 is CASRRGYGYTF. The CDR3 nucleotides are TGTGCCAGCAGACGGGGCTATGGCTACACCTTC.